What follows describes a single TCR beta chain. Its antigen is undetermined. This entry belongs to a study of shared clonotypes between healthy human individuals. Study-wide results and limits: Donor clonotype sharing was expected to depend on sequencing depth. Rarefaction exposed incomplete sorted-subset sequencing despite large depth.

This CDR3 comprises 17 residues. V shed 5 bases, J shed 4 bases, and the junction held 9 bases outside the gene matches. Germline CDR1 and CDR2: SEHNR and FQNEAQ (reference sequence). Terminally differentiated effector memory CD45RA+ cells were excluded by CCR7 positive selection of CD45RO-negative cells. All donors qualified as healthy HIV-negative adults and had experienced no recent acute infections or vaccinations. Sequencing was performed with immunoSEQ multiplex PCR; in TCRdb, only in-frame clones are kept and a portion is missing. The data hold some 2.1 million clones, with about 93% observed a single time.

The sequence was obtained from a man aged 18 to 35 in good health. Some clones in this sample may be carry-over from other donors' samples. The J gene is TRBJ2-3, the V gene TRBV7-9, with 13 bases fitting TRBD2. Sequenced: naive CD8+ T cells from PBMCs. CDR3 residues: CASSTTHGLAGADTQYF. As DNA, the CDR3 is TGTGCCAGCAGCACCACCCACGGACTAGCGGGAGCAGATACGCAGTATTTT.